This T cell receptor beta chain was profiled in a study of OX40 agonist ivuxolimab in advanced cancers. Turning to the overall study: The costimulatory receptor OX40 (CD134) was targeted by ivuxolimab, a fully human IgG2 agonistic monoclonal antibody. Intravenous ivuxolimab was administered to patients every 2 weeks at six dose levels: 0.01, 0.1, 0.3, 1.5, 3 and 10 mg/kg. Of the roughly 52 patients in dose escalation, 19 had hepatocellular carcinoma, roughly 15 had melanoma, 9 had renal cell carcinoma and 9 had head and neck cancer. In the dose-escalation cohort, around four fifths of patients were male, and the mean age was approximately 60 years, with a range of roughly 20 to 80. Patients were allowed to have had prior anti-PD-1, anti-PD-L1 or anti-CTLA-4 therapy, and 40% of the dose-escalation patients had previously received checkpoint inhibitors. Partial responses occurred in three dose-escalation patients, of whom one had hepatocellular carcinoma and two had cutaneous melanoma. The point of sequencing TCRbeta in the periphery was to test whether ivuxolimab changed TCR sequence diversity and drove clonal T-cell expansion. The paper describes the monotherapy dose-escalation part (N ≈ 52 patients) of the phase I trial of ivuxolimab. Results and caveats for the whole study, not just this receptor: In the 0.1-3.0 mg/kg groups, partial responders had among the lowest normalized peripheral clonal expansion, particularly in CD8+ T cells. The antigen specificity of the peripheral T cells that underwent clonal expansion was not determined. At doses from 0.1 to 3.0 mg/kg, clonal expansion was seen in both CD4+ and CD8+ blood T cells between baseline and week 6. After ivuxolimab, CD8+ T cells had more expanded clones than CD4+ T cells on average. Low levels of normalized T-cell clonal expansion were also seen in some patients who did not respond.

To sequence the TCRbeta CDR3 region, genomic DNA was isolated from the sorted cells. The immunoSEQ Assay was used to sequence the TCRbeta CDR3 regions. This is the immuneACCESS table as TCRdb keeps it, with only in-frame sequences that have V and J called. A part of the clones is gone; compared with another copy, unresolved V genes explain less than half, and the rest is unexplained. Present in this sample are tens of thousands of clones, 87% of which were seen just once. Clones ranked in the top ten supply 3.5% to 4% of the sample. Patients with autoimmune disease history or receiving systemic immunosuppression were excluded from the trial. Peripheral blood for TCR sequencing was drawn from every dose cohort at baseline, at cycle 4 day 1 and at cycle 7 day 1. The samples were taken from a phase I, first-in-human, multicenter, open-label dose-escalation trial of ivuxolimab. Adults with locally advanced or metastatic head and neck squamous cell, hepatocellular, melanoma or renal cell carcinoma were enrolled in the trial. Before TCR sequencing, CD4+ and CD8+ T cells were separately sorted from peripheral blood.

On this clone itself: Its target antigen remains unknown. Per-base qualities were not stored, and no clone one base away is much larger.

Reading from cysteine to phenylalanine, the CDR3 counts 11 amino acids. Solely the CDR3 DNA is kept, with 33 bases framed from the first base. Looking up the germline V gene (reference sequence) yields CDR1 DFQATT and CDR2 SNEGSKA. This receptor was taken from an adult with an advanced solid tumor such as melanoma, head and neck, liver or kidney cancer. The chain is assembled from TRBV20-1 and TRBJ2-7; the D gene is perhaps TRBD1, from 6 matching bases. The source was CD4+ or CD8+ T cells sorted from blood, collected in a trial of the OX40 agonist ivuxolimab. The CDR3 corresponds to CSKQGPYEQYF. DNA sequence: TGCAGCAAACAGGGCCCCTACGAGCAGTACTTC.